Listed here are 6 T cell receptor beta chains from one sample, sequenced in a study of blood T cells in healthy people across ages (dated by TCRdb to between 2014 and 2016). Libraries were constructed by 5' RACE. Sequencing took place on an Illumina HiSeq 2500. The second PCR ran for roughly 7 to 11 cycles and used a J-beta primer mix along with a sample-barcoded 5' primer. TCRdb reworked the public reads: Q25 trimming with fastp, MiXCR clone assembly, productive beta chains retained. Duplicate CDR3 protein sequences are folded into a single record with the most common DNA and genes. The sample contains about 1.4 million distinct CDR3 sequences, almost 60% of them found a single time. In total, the top ten clones hold more than 6% of the sample. The sequencing input was blood. The receptor set was obtained from a man aged 18 to 30 in good health.

The rearrangement joins TRBV29-1 to TRBJ1-1; D not resolved. The CDR3 covers 11 residues. Trimming shortened V by 3 bases and J by 2 bases, and 4 bases separated the two germline ends. In germline, CDR1 is SQVTM, CDR2 ANQGSEA. CDR3: CSVDTNTEAFF. In nucleotides, the CDR3 is TGCAGCGTTGATACCAACACTGAAGCTTTCTTT. Filled out from reference TRBV29-1 and TRBJ1-1, the complete variable domain reads SAVISQKPSRDICQRGTSLTIQCQVDSQVTMMFWYRQQPGQSLTLIATANQGSEATYESGFVIDKFPISRPNLTFSTLTVSNMSPEDSSIYLCSVDTNTEAFFGQGTRLTVV.

The chain employs TRBV6-5 and TRBJ2-3, with TRBD2 matching over 8 bases. Germline assignment: CDR1 MNHEY and CDR2 SVGAGI. This CDR3 contains 15 residues. Germline trimming cut 7 bases from V and 4 bases from J; bases unmatched to any gene: 10. This CDR3 is CASNHRGGRADTQYF. CDR3 nucleotide sequence: TGTGCCAGCAACCATCGGGGGGGCCGGGCAGATACGCAGTATTTT.

V is TRBV5-1 and J is TRBJ2-3; D gene ambiguous. The assigned J gene may be wrong: the sequence end matches TRBJ1-4 better. The CDR3 contains 11 residues. The germline CDR1 and CDR2 sequences are SGHRS and YFSETQ. The CDR3: CACRENEKLFF. The CDR3 DNA reads as TGCGCCTGCCGGGAAAATGAAAAACTGTTTTTT.

The chain joins TRBV4-1 to TRBJ2-1, with D possibly being TRBD2 (5 bases). Germline V gene lookup returns CDR1 MGHRA and CDR2 YSYEKL. V lost 3 bases and J 4 bases, leaving 16 bases between the germline ends. The CDR3 is 16 residues long. CDR3 nucleotide sequence: TGCGCCAGCAGCCATGGTGGCGCGGGTGGTTACAATGAGCAGTTCTTC. Translated, it gives CASSHGGAGGYNEQFF.

This clonotype came up a few times. The J gene is TRBJ1-1, the V gene TRBV29-1; D may be TRBD1 (6 bases). Germline V gene sequence: CDR1 SQVTM, CDR2 ANQGSEA. Trimming took 2 bases from V and 6 from J, leaving 19 bases between them. CDR3 length: 15 amino acids. The CDR3 here is CSVEIPADSLSEAFF. CDR3 DNA: TGCAGCGTTGAAATTCCCGCGGACAGCCTATCTGAAGCTTTCTTT.

The chain carries TRBV5-1 and TRBJ1-2; 10 bases align to TRBD1. CDR3 size: 15 residues. V shed 0 bases and J 2 bases; nucleotides not matched to a gene: 1. Looked up from germline, CDR1 is SGHRS and CDR2 is YFSETQ. CDR3: CASSLGDRGNYGYTF. The CDR3 DNA sequence: TGCGCCAGCAGCTTGGGGGACAGGGGAAACTATGGCTACACCTTC.